This TCR beta chain is drawn from a study of response to subunit inactivated influenza vaccine. CDR3 length equals 15 residues. The germline V and J ends were trimmed by 6 bases and 2 bases, with 14 bases remaining between them. This clonotype was recorded many times. MiXCR was run by TCRdb on the RT-PCR reads, yielding one entry per CDR3 protein. Of roughly 620,000 distinct CDR3 sequences listed, about 11% are singletons. The sample was also linked to a second study, of T cells expressing NK-cell markers. That investigation notes: 5'RACE template switching with UMIs produced the TCR beta cDNA. The contribution of dominant NKG2C+ clonotypes to CD8+ T cells in several donors was about 1.0-7.0%. Similarly, these clonotypes led the CD3+CD56-NKG2C+ fraction as well in a few donors.

The chain has TRBV12-3 or TRBV12-4 and TRBJ2-1, with D possibly matching TRBD2 (6 bases). The source is a man aged 50 or older who received an inactivated influenza vaccine. Source: PBMCs from blood, taken on the day of vaccination. CDR3 protein: CASSPPGSPYNEQFF. The DNA of the CDR3 is TGTGCCAGCAGCCCCCCCGGGAGTCCCTACAATGAGCAGTTCTTC.